The next 20 T cell receptor beta chains were all read from a single sample in a study of CD8+CD57+ T cells in acquired aplastic anemia. Genomic DNA acted as the template from which TCR beta VDJ combination and CDR3 sequence profiling were carried out. TCRdb processed the reads anew with MiXCR; each CDR3 protein has one entry. This sample yields 150,000 or so distinct CDR3 sequences, of which under 55% are seen a single time; more than 1% belongs to the top ten. Patients picked for sequencing had shown CD8+CD57+ cell expansion detected by flow cytometry. Input material: sorted CD4+, CD8+, or CD8+CD57+ T cells (not recorded which) from PBMCs. Receptor source: a human donor with aplastic anemia.

Concerning this clonotype itself: A clone one base away is much larger, so this may be a read error. This is likely a read error, given that the CDR3 carries no conserved phenylalanine or tryptophan at its end. The chain links TRBV20-1 to TRBJ1-1; D is unclear. Germline assignment: CDR1 DFQATT and CDR2 SNEGSKA (reference sequence). CDR3 length equals 8 residues. Trimming left V 6 bases short and J 6 bases short, with 2 bases between. The CDR3 region has the DNA TGCAGTGCACCTGAAGCTTTCCTT. Translation: CSAPEAFL.

The sample holds one count of this clonotype. A read error may be the cause here, since a much bigger clone is one base away. The chain is built from TRBV3-1 and TRBJ2-6, with D unresolved. V lost 4 bases and J lost 3, with 16 bases in between. The CDR3 extends over 17 amino acids. Germline assignment: CDR1 LGHDT and CDR2 YNNKEL (reference sequence). This CDR3 reads CASSPGWRVDGANVLTF. CDR3 DNA: TGTGCCAGCAGCCCCGGGTGGCGTGTGGATGGGGCCAACGTCCTGACTTTC.

This clonotype appeared a few times. The chain links TRBV5-6 to TRBJ2-2; 8 bases are shared with TRBD2. The V gene end was trimmed by 5 bases and the J gene end by 7 bases; junction bases not matched to a gene: 10. This CDR3 has 15 residues. In germline, CDR1 is SGHDT, CDR2 YYEEEE. The CDR3 is CASRPTGGAIGELFF. In nucleotides, the CDR3 is TGTGCCAGCAGACCGACCGGGGGGGCTATCGGGGAGCTGTTTTTT.

The chain combines TRBV24-1 with TRBJ2-1, with D hard to call. Germline CDR1 KGHDR, CDR2 SFDVKD. The CDR3 is 11 residues long. The V and J ends lost 5 bases and 8 bases respectively, with 6 bases between them. CDR3 bases: TGTGCCACCAGTGTTCTTGATGAGCAGTTCTTC. This sequence encodes CATSVLDEQFF.

This clonotype has just a few counts. The chain combines TRBV2 with TRBJ2-7, with 9 bases fitting TRBD1. CDR1 and CDR2 (germline): SNHLY, FYNNEI. The trim removed 3 bases at V and 5 bases at J, leaving 11 bases unmatched. The CDR3 extends over 16 amino acids. CDR3 sequence: CASSDVGTGLSDEQYF. The CDR3 DNA follows: TGTGCCAGCAGTGACGTTGGGACAGGGTTATCAGACGAGCAGTACTTC.

This clonotype appeared a few times. A much larger clone differs from this one at a single base, so this may be a read error. The rearrangement links TRBV20-1 to TRBJ2-1; 10 bases agree with TRBD1. Germline lookup yields CDR1 DFQATT and CDR2 SNEGSKA (reference sequence). This CDR3 is built from 14 residues. V gave up 6 bases and J gave up 8 bases; unmatched junction bases: 10. CDR3 nucleotides: TGCAGTGCCATCCCGGACAGGGGGTCCGATGAGCAGTTCTTC. Protein: CSAIPDRGSDEQFF.

This clonotype has ten or more counts. This chain links TRBV5-5 with TRBJ1-6; TRBD1 agrees at 7 bases. Germline-derived CDR1 and CDR2 are SGHKS and YYEKEE (reference sequence). J gave up 2 bases and V 3 bases, and 5 bases lay outside the gene matches. The CDR3 runs 16 residues. CDR3 region: CASSSYRGAYNSPLHF. The CDR3 DNA reads as TGTGCCAGCAGCTCTTACAGGGGCGCCTATAATTCACCCCTCCACTTT.

The genes are TRBV2 and TRBJ2-1; 9 nucleotides match TRBD2. The germline gives CDR1 SNHLY, CDR2 FYNNEI. This CDR3 comprises 15 residues. Trimming cost V 4 bases and J 4 bases; bases outside gene matches: 5. CDR3 DNA: TGTGCCAGCAGTGGCATGACTAGCGGTTACAATGAGCAGTTCTTC. It translates to CASSGMTSGYNEQFF.

This clonotype was counted at least ten times. This sequence joins TRBV4-1 and TRBJ2-3, with TRBD1 matching 8 bases. The CDR3 spans 17 residues. The V gene end was trimmed by 3 bases and the J gene end by 2 bases; junction bases not matched to a gene: 10. Germline CDR1 MGHRA, CDR2 YSYEKL. The DNA for the CDR3 is TGCGCCAGCAGCCAGCGGACAGGGCCCCTTATCACAGATACGCAGTATTTT. The encoded protein is CASSQRTGPLITDTQYF.

The J gene is TRBJ1-4, the V gene TRBV7-9; no definite D call. CDR3 length: 15 residues. Germline CDR1 is SEHNR and CDR2 is FQNEAQ (reference sequence). Trimming left V 1 base short and J 4 bases short, with 10 bases between. The CDR3 loop reads CASSLGSRSNEKLFF. CDR3 coding DNA: TGTGCCAGCAGCTTAGGATCCCGAAGTAATGAAAAACTGTTTTTT. The complete variable domain, with remaining parts taken from reference TRBV7-9 and TRBJ1-4, reads DTGVSQNPRHKITKRGQNVTFRCDPISEHNRLYWYRQTLGQGPEFLTYFQNEAQLEKSRLLSDRFSAERPKGSFSTLEIQRTEQGDSAMYLCASSLGSRSNEKLFFGSGTQLSVL.

On this clonotype itself: No conserved phenylalanine or tryptophan ends this CDR3, so it is likely a read error. The chain is built from TRBV12-3 or TRBV12-4 and TRBJ2-1; D remains unclear. The CDR3 is 12 amino acids. Between the trimmed V and J ends, which lost 6 bases and 3 bases, there was a span of 6 bases. CDR3 nucleotide sequence: TGTGCCAGCAGAAAGGACTACAATGAGCAGTTCCTC. Encoded protein: CASRKDYNEQFL.

The chain joins TRBV2 to TRBJ1-6; D not resolved. Trimming cost V 10 bases and J 0 bases, with 7 bases left between them. The CDR3 covers 13 residues. The germline gives CDR1 SNHLY, CDR2 FYNNEI. The CDR3 coding sequence is TGTGCCAACCGAGCCTCCTATAATTCACCCCTCCACTTT. This codes for CANRASYNSPLHF.

The CDR3: CASSPGQGDLSYEQYF. In DNA, the CDR3 is TGTGCCAGCAGTCCCGGGCAGGGGGACCTCTCCTACGAGCAGTACTTC. The chain is built from TRBV27 and TRBJ2-7; 7 nucleotides agree with TRBD1. This CDR3 is built from 16 residues. Germline values: CDR1 MNHEY, CDR2 SMNVEV (reference sequence). Trimming took 5 bases from V and 0 from J; bases not matched to a gene: 10.

In its sample, this clonotype ranks as medium-sized (0.01 to 0.1%). The chain recombines TRBV20-1 with TRBJ2-3; perhaps D is TRBD1 or TRBD2 (6 bases each). The CDR3 contains 15 residues. Trimming shortened V by 3 bases and J by 2 bases, and 15 bases separated the two germline ends. Germline V gene lookup returns CDR1 DFQATT and CDR2 SNEGSKA (reference sequence). The CDR3 region has the DNA TGCAGTGCTAGTTACTGGGGGGCCGACACAGATACGCAGTATTTT. This codes for CSASYWGADTDTQYF.

This chain links TRBV5-4 with TRBJ2-7; 14 positions agree with TRBD2. Losses at the gene ends were 2 bases for V and 3 bases for J; bases not matched to a gene: 7. The CDR3 runs to 17 residues. Per germline, CDR1 SGHNT and CDR2 YYREEE (reference sequence). CDR3 residues: CASSFGLAGGGNYEQYF. The CDR3 nucleotides are TGTGCCAGCAGCTTCGGACTAGCGGGGGGTGGAAACTACGAGCAGTACTTC.

V is TRBV20-1 and J is TRBJ1-2, with 8 bases aligning to TRBD1. J lost 8 bases, V lost 6 bases, and 14 bases had no gene match. This CDR3 comprises 14 residues. Germline V lookup: CDR1 DFQATT, CDR2 SNEGSKA (reference sequence). The CDR3 nucleotides are TGCAGTGCCTCAAACCCGGGCAGGGGGCACGGCTACACCTTC. Translating it yields CSASNPGRGHGYTF.

The V gene is TRBV5-4, the J gene TRBJ1-6, with D unresolved. V lost 0 bases and J lost 6, with 4 bases in between. This CDR3 is built from 13 residues. The germline gives CDR1 SGHNT, CDR2 YYREEE (reference sequence). The chain's CDR3 is CASSLGFNSPLHF. DNA for the CDR3: TGTGCCAGCAGCTTGGGTTTTAATTCACCCCTCCACTTT.

This chain uses TRBV10-3 with TRBJ2-7; D tentatively fits TRBD1 or TRBD2 (5 bases each). The V end was cut by 0 bases, the J end by 7 bases, with 22 bases between. The CDR3 is made up of 17 amino acids. Germline V lookup: CDR1 ENHRY, CDR2 SYGVKD. This CDR3 reads CAISESSRGRNTEEQYF. The CDR3 DNA reads TGTGCCATCAGTGAGTCTTCTCGGGGCCGGAACACTGAAGAGCAGTACTTC.

As to this clonotype: As the CDR3 is not closed by the conserved phenylalanine or tryptophan, this likely results from a read error. The chain combines TRBV7-2 with TRBJ1-5, with a possible D match to TRBD1 (5 bases). Trimming took off 3 bases at V and 9 bases at J, with 12 bases between the two ends. CDR1 is SGHTA, CDR2 FQGNSA, per germline. This CDR3 is 13 amino acids long. CDR3 bases: TGTGCCAGCAGCTTGGGGCCCCCCGGGCCCCAGCATCTT. Amino acids: CASSLGPPGPQHL.

In this sample, this clonotype turned up many times. This chain joins TRBV12-3 or TRBV12-4 and TRBJ2-7; D is undetermined. This CDR3 is built from 11 residues. Between the trimmed V and J ends, which lost 6 bases and 3 bases, there was a span of 6 bases. CDR3 region: CASSRYYEQYF. For the CDR3, the DNA is TGTGCCAGCAGCCGATACTACGAGCAGTACTTC.